This record concerns one T cell receptor beta chain sequence. Its antigen remains unidentified. Via MiXCR, TCRdb re-called the RT-PCR reads, giving one row per CDR3 protein. The table has 500,000 to 600,000 distinct CDR3 sequences, about 11% seen once. The record originates from a study of response to subunit inactivated influenza vaccine. Study findings and constraints: The authors suggested that few new T cells are recruited per seasonal influenza vaccination.

V was clipped by 3 bases and J by 4 bases, with 12 bases between them. CDR3 length: 14 residues. Germline V gives CDR1 MGHRA, CDR2 YSYEKL. These data were also filed under a second study, of T cells expressing NK-cell markers. That report notes: It was by 5'RACE template switching with UMIs that TCR beta cDNA was made. Within several experiments, an anti-gamma-delta TCR antibody kept the sorting limited to alpha-beta TCR T cells. These clonotypes additionally ranked first within the CD3+CD56-NKG2C+ fraction of a few donors. HCMV specificity of the expanded NKG2C+ T cell clones stayed unclear.

This rearrangement joins TRBV4-1 to TRBJ1-1, with unresolved D. Source: PBMCs from blood, taken on the day of vaccination. The sequence was obtained from a man aged 45 to 65 who received an inactivated influenza vaccine. The CDR3 sequence: CASSQPVGPTEAFF. The DNA for the CDR3 is TGCGCCAGCAGCCAGCCCGTTGGGCCCACTGAAGCTTTCTTT.